Following are 21 T cell receptor beta chains from one sample sequenced in a study of T cells after yellow fever vaccination. MiXCR, applied by TCRdb to the 5' RACE reads, yields one record per CDR3 protein. This table has a few hundred thousand distinct CDR3 sequences, about 19% appearing once. The sample here was PBMCs, taken 15 days after the yellow fever booster vaccination. These receptor sequences come from a man aged 30-40 years who received the YFV17D yellow fever vaccine.

This clonotype was counted at least ten times. An end of the junction does not agree with germline; a read error may underlie this. This chain links TRBV5-1 with TRBJ1-1; perhaps TRBD1 as D (5 bases). Germline V lookup: CDR1 SGHRS, CDR2 YFSETQ. There are 13 residues in the CDR3. The CDR3 is CASSQGQNTEAFF. CDR3 DNA sequence: TGTGCCAGCAGCCAAGGACAGAACACTGAAGCTTTCTTT.

There are a few counts of this clonotype. V gene TRBV7-9 combines with J gene TRBJ2-2; 9 nucleotides line up with TRBD1. J gave up 6 bases and V 1 base, and 3 bases lay outside the gene matches. CDR1 is SEHNR and CDR2 is FQNEAQ in the germline V gene (reference sequence). The CDR3 is made up of 15 amino acids. CDR3 amino acids: CASSLGDRDSGELFF. CDR3 coding DNA: TGTGCCAGCAGCTTAGGGGACAGGGATTCCGGGGAGCTGTTTTTT.

The chain combines TRBV5-4 with TRBJ2-1; D perhaps matches TRBD2 (6 bases). In germline, CDR1 is SGHNT, CDR2 YYREEE (reference sequence). The V gene lost 0 bases and the J gene lost 2 bases, with 9 bases spanning the gap. This CDR3 has 15 amino acids. The CDR3, as DNA: TGTGCCAGCAGCTTGGAGCGGGCGGCCTACAATGAGCAGTTCTTC. Translating it yields CASSLERAAYNEQFF.

The chain recombines TRBV28 with TRBJ2-7, with TRBD1 as a possible D gene (6 bases). This CDR3 has 13 amino acids. Trimming stripped 8 bases from V and 0 bases from J, with 11 bases between. Germline CDR1 and CDR2: MDHEN and SYDVKM. The CDR3 coding sequence is TGTGCCAGCCAGGGGTTCGTCTCCTACGAGCAGTACTTC. This gives the protein CASQGFVSYEQYF.

The chain has TRBV12-3 or TRBV12-4 and TRBJ2-7; D is undetermined. The CDR3 is 12 residues long. The V gene lost 2 bases and the J gene lost 7 bases, with 9 bases spanning the gap. CDR3 DNA: TGTGCCAGCAGTTTACACCCAATGGAGCAGTACTTC. It yields the protein CASSLHPMEQYF.

V is TRBV29-1 and J is TRBJ2-7; D may match TRBD1 or TRBD2 (7 bases each). V gave up 8 bases and J gave up 6 bases, with 17 bases separating them. Germline CDR1 reads SQVTM; CDR2 reads ANQGSEA. The CDR3 sequence is 12 residues long. The CDR3 bases are TGCAGCACCCTGACAGGGAGGGCCGAGCAGTACTTC. This sequence encodes CSTLTGRAEQYF.

The sample holds a few counts of this clonotype. The DNA for the CDR3 is TGTGCCAGCAGTTTGAAGCAAAACCTAGCTCTCTATAATTCACCCCTCCACTTT. This translates into CASSLKQNLALYNSPLHF. The chain carries TRBV27 and TRBJ1-6; D gene unclear. The V gene's germline CDR1 is MNHEY and CDR2 SMNVEV (reference sequence). V was shortened by 3 bases and J by 3 bases, with 18 bases between the two germline ends. This CDR3 contains 18 residues.

This chain uses TRBV19 with TRBJ2-7; TRBD1 matches 7 bases. The CDR3 is made up of 16 amino acids. Germline V gene data show CDR1 as LNHDA and CDR2 as SQIVND (reference sequence). V lost 5 bases and J lost 1; bases outside the gene matches: 11. CDR3 sequence reads: CASSFLPGQKSYEQYF. The DNA of the CDR3 is TGTGCCAGTAGTTTTCTACCGGGACAGAAGTCCTACGAGCAGTACTTC.

This clonotype was counted between two and nine times. The J gene is TRBJ2-1, the V gene TRBV27; TRBD2 matches at 9 bases. V was clipped by 7 bases and J by 4 bases; unmatched bases: 5. Germline CDR1 MNHEY, CDR2 SMNVEV (reference sequence). The CDR3 consists of 14 residues. Here the CDR3 DNA reads TGTGCCAGCAAGACTAGCGGCACTTACAATGAGCAGTTCTTC. Amino acid sequence: CASKTSGTYNEQFF.

This clonotype was counted only a few times. The V call is TRBV28, the J call TRBJ2-7; 7 bases line up with TRBD1. Germline CDR1 and CDR2: MDHEN and SYDVKM. The CDR3 extends over 14 amino acids. The V segment lost 6 bases and the J segment 2 bases; nucleotides outside the gene matches: 7. Here the CDR3 DNA reads TGTGCCAGCAGATCCGGGACAGCTACCTACGAGCAGTACTTC. Protein: CASRSGTATYEQYF.

This clonotype was observed a few times. The rearrangement joins TRBV29-1 to TRBJ2-2; 9 nucleotides align to TRBD1. The CDR3 runs to 15 residues. After removal of 7 bases from V and 2 bases from J, the junction contained 8 bases not matched to a gene. The germline CDR1 and CDR2 sequences are SQVTM and ANQGSEA. The CDR3 region is CSAKGQGTNTGELFF. DNA of the CDR3: TGCAGCGCAAAGGGACAGGGCACCAACACCGGGGAGCTGTTTTTT.

This clonotype has more than one count but fewer than ten. The genes are TRBV7-9 and TRBJ2-3, with no clear D. The germline V gene encodes CDR1 SEHNR and CDR2 FQNEAQ (reference sequence). The CDR3 extends over 15 amino acids. Trimming stripped 6 bases from V and 4 bases from J, with 17 bases between. The CDR3 region has the DNA TGTGCCAGCAGGCCCTATCGAGAGTTGGCAGATACGCAGTATTTT. This translates into CASRPYRELADTQYF.

The chain couples TRBV6-2 or TRBV6-3 to TRBJ2-5; D might be TRBD2 (6 bases). This CDR3 comprises 14 residues. Germline values: CDR1 MNHEY, CDR2 SVGEGT. The V gene lost 7 bases and the J gene lost 5 bases, with 17 bases spanning the gap. The CDR3 nucleotides read TGTGCCAGCATAGGTGGAGGGGCTTTCGAGACCCAGTACTTC. Protein sequence: CASIGGGAFETQYF.

This clonotype was observed a handful of times. The chain couples TRBV10-3 to TRBJ2-1, with unresolved D. The CDR3 is 11 residues long. Germline-derived CDR1 and CDR2 are ENHRY and SYGVKD. Deletions cut 6 bases from V and 8 bases from J, with 8 bases between. CDR3 in DNA: TGTGCCATCAGCCGGTCAGATGAGCAGTTCTTC. It yields the protein CAISRSDEQFF.

The gene calls are TRBV5-1 and TRBJ2-1; 9 bases are shared with TRBD2. Germline lookup yields CDR1 SGHRS and CDR2 YFSETQ. V trimming: 1 base; J trimming: 3 bases; junction bases outside the gene matches: 11. The CDR3 runs to 18 residues. The CDR3, as DNA: TGCGCCAGCAGCTTGACCTTTCAGACTAGCGGATACTACAATGAGCAGTTCTTC. This gives the protein CASSLTFQTSGYYNEQFF.

CDR3 in amino acids: CAISDPSGGLTDTQYF. CDR3 coding DNA: TGTGCCATCAGTGATCCTAGCGGGGGCCTCACAGATACGCAGTATTTT. The gene calls are TRBV10-3 and TRBJ2-3; the match to TRBD2 covers 10 bases. The germline V gene encodes CDR1 ENHRY and CDR2 SYGVKD. This CDR3 region has 16 residues. The trim removed 3 bases at V and 2 bases at J, leaving 5 bases unmatched.

This clonotype has only a few counts. The chain links TRBV20-1 to TRBJ2-3; 9 bases agree with TRBD2. Germline V gene lookup returns CDR1 DFQATT and CDR2 SNEGSKA (reference sequence). J was trimmed by 4 bases and V by 0 bases; bases with no gene match: 8. The CDR3 runs 16 residues. The CDR3 DNA reads TGCAGTGCTAGAGATTTTGCGGGAGGGCCTGCAGATACGCAGTATTTT. Its translation is CSARDFAGGPADTQYF.

V usage is TRBV4-2 and J usage is TRBJ2-1; no definite D call. Germline V gene sequence: CDR1 LGHNA, CDR2 YNFKEQ. The CDR3 has 15 amino acids. V was shortened by 4 bases and J by 0 bases, with 10 bases between the two germline ends. The CDR3 bases are TGTGCCAGCAGCCCACAACAGAGCTCCTACAATGAGCAGTTCTTC. Its protein product is CASSPQQSSYNEQFF.

CDR3 residues: CSARGPAGSSYEQYF. In nucleotides, the CDR3 is TGCAGTGCTAGGGGGCCAGCGGGGAGCTCCTACGAGCAGTACTTC. The chain links TRBV20-1 to TRBJ2-7, with 7 nucleotides matching TRBD2. V lost 3 bases and J lost 0; bases outside the gene matches: 8. There are 15 residues in the CDR3. CDR1 and CDR2 from the germline V gene are DFQATT and SNEGSKA (reference sequence).

The chain joins TRBV10-3 to TRBJ1-5; perhaps TRBD1 as D (6 bases). Trimming took 0 bases from V and 4 from J, leaving 16 bases between them. Germline V CDR1 and CDR2: ENHRY, SYGVKD. CDR3 length: 17 residues. The CDR3 DNA is TGTGCCATCAGTGAGTCGTTGAGGGGGGCGGTTAATCAGCCCCAGCATTTT. It is translated as CAISESLRGAVNQPQHF.

V is TRBV27 and J is TRBJ1-2; 7 bases agree with TRBD1. Losses at the gene ends were 0 bases for V and 4 bases for J; bases not matched to a gene: 2. The germline V gene encodes CDR1 MNHEY and CDR2 SMNVEV (reference sequence). This CDR3 region has 14 residues. Here the CDR3 DNA reads TGTGCCAGCAGTTTATCGCCAGGGGGCTATGGCTACACCTTC. It specifies CASSLSPGGYGYTF.